A selection of T cell receptor beta chains follows, all from one sample in a study of vaccination and CD4 T cells after COVID-19. MiXCR, run by TCRdb on the PCR reads, gives a single entry per CDR3 protein. There are about 20,000 distinct CDR3 sequences in the sample; around 50% occur only once, and 6.5% to 8.5% lies in the top ten. For these TCRs, the target antigens are not known. The sequencing sample was made of CD4+ T cells from blood, cultured in vitro. Receptors were obtained from a human donor who had recovered from COVID-19. CDR3s include the opening cysteine and the closing phenylalanine or tryptophan. A D gene is named only where the DNA matches it firmly. The size field is filled for only some rows; it gives once, few, many or a size class.

J | length | V | D | size | DNA | CDR3
TRBJ1-5 | 15 | TRBV28 | - | medium-sized | TGTGCCAGCTGGGCAGAGGAGGGAAGGGATCAGCCCCAGCATTTT | CASWAEEGRDQPQHF
TRBJ2-7 | 15 | TRBV7-8 | - | - | TGTGCCAGCACCCCTGAGAGATGGGCCTACTACGAGCAGTACTTC | CASTPERWAYYEQYF
TRBJ2-4 | 12 | TRBV2 | - | once | TGTGCCAGGGGGACGGGGGAAAACATTCAGTACTTC | CARGTGENIQYF
TRBJ2-3 | 16 | TRBV20-1 | - | - | TGCAGTGCTAGAGATGAATCGCGGGTCTTCACAGATACGCAGTATTTT | CSARDESRVFTDTQYF
TRBJ2-1 | 16 | TRBV6-1 | TRBD2 | - | TGTGCCAGCAGTGGACTAGCGGGAGTGTCCTACAATGAGCAGTTCTTC | CASSGLAGVSYNEQFF
TRBJ2-5 | 14 | TRBV6-1 | - | few | TGTGCCAGCACCCGAAGGCCCAGCCAAGAGACCCAGTACTTC | CASTRRPSQETQYF
TRBJ2-3 | 16 | TRBV5-4 | TRBD2 | - | TGTGCCAGCAGCTTGGGACTAGCGGCTAGCACAGATACGCAGTATTTT | CASSLGLAASTDTQYF
TRBJ1-4 | 15 | TRBV6-1 | - | - | TGTGCCAGCAGTGATCCCGGGACAACTAATGAAAAACTGTTTTTT | CASSDPGTTNEKLFF
TRBJ1-4 | 18 | TRBV15 | - | - | TGTGCCACCAGCACAGACACGAGAACAGGGCAATCTAATGAAAAACTGTTTTTT | CATSTDTRTGQSNEKLFF
TRBJ1-2 | 17 | TRBV28 | - | - | TGTGCCAGCAGTTTCCGGGCTCGCTCCTCTTCGAACTATGGCTACACCTTC | CASSFRARSSSNYGYTF
TRBJ1-2 | 11 | TRBV7-6 | TRBD1 | few | TGTGCCAGCAGCTCAGGGGGAGGCTACACCTTC | CASSSGGGYTF
TRBJ2-7 | 15 | TRBV30 | TRBD2 | - | TGTGCCTGGAGTCGGGCGGGGGGCTACTCCTACGAGCAGTACTTC | CAWSRAGGYSYEQYF